The 25 T cell receptor beta chains given below trace back to one sample, sequenced in a study of long-term antiretroviral therapy in people with HIV. It was version v3.0 of the immunoSEQ assay that was run at survey level. Assay used: immunoSEQ multiplex PCR; TCRdb lists only in-frame clones, some missing. The sample carries more than 15,000 clones, roughly nine tenths recorded once. The sequencing used unsorted PBMCs, collected 0.3 years after starting antiretroviral therapy. Source of these receptors: a man aged 55 to 70 with HIV.

This chain uses TRBV4-1 with TRBJ2-7, with 8 bases fitting TRBD1. J was trimmed by 3 bases and V by 4 bases; bases with no gene match: 8. Germline CDR1 reads MGHRA; CDR2 reads YSYEKL. The CDR3 contains 15 residues. This CDR3 reads CASSPGQGRSYEQYF. The CDR3 DNA follows: TGCGCCAGCAGCCCCGGACAGGGTCGTAGCTACGAGCAGTACTTC.

The chain is built from TRBV27 and TRBJ2-7, with D possibly being TRBD2 (6 bases). Germline V gene data show CDR1 as MNHEY and CDR2 as SMNVEV (reference sequence). Trimming took 2 bases from V and 3 from J, leaving 11 bases between them. The CDR3 runs 14 residues. Written as DNA, the CDR3 is TGTGCCAGCAGTTTACGGCAGGGAGGCTACGAGCAGTACTTC. Translated, it gives CASSLRQGGYEQYF.

The chain employs TRBV7-6 and TRBJ1-1, with D hard to call. The ends were cut back, 5 bases at V and 0 bases at J, with 7 bases in the middle. Germline V gene sequence: CDR1 SGHVS, CDR2 FNYEAQ. The CDR3 is 13 amino acids. CDR3 residues: CASSQDLNTEAFF. The CDR3 DNA reads as TGTGCCAGCAGCCAGGACTTGAACACTGAAGCTTTCTTT.

The chain carries TRBV5-6 and TRBJ1-1; 7 positions agree with TRBD1. V gave up 2 bases and J gave up 1 base; unmatched junction bases: 5. This CDR3 region has 15 residues. Germline loops: CDR1 SGHDT, CDR2 YYEEEE. CDR3: CASSFTGVRNTEAFF. In DNA, the CDR3 is TGTGCCAGCAGCTTTACAGGGGTCAGGAACACTGAAGCTTTCTTT.

The chain couples TRBV5-1 to TRBJ1-3; D gene uncertain. This CDR3 has 13 residues. Germline values: CDR1 SGHRS, CDR2 YFSETQ. Trimming shortened V by 0 bases and J by 5 bases, and 6 bases separated the two germline ends. In DNA form, the CDR3 reads TGCGCCAGCAGCTTGGCCGACAGAAACACCATATATTTT. Amino acids: CASSLADRNTIYF. The whole variable domain, remainder taken from reference TRBV5-1 and TRBJ1-3, is KAGVTQTPRYLIKTRGQQVTLSCSPISGHRSVSWYQQTPGQGLQFLFEYFSETQRNKGNFPGRFSGRQFSNSRSEMNVSTLELGDSALYLCASSLADRNTIYFGEGSWLTVV.

The chain links TRBV6-5 to TRBJ1-1; TRBD1 agrees at 7 bases. Germline V gene data show CDR1 as MNHEY and CDR2 as SVGAGI. This CDR3 is 14 amino acids long. The V and J ends lost 2 bases and 4 bases, in that order; junction bases with no gene match: 4. CDR3 protein: CASSYGQGGTEAFF. The CDR3 coding sequence is TGTGCCAGCAGTTACGGCCAGGGGGGCACTGAAGCTTTCTTT.

V gene TRBV18 combines with J gene TRBJ2-2; D might be TRBD1 (5 bases). The CDR3 spans 16 residues. Per the germline V gene, CDR1 is KGHSH and CDR2 is LQKENI. The ends were cut back, 1 base at V and 0 bases at J, with 9 bases in the middle. The CDR3 spells CASSPQDSANTGELFF. The CDR3 nucleotides read TGTGCCAGCTCACCACAAGACAGCGCGAACACCGGGGAGCTGTTTTTT.

As to this clone: Other DNA sequences within the sample encode an identical CDR3. The chain is built from TRBV27 and TRBJ1-2; the match to TRBD1 covers 12 bases. The CDR3 spans 15 residues. V lost 3 bases to trimming and J lost 6 bases; unmatched junction nucleotides: 5. Per the germline V gene, CDR1 is MNHEY and CDR2 is SMNVEV (reference sequence). The CDR3 protein is CASSLGTGGRNGYTF. CDR3 nucleotides: TGTGCCAGCAGTTTGGGGACAGGGGGCAGGAATGGCTACACCTTC.

The chain is built from TRBV10-2 and TRBJ1-5, with a possible D match to TRBD1 (6 bases). Germline V CDR1 and CDR2: WSHSY, SAAADI. The CDR3 runs to 14 residues. The ends were cut back, 0 bases at V and 7 bases at J, with 10 bases in the middle. The CDR3 region is CASSESLQGQPQHF. The CDR3 nucleotides are TGCGCCAGCAGTGAGTCATTACAGGGACAGCCCCAGCATTTT.

The chain employs TRBV7-2 and TRBJ2-1; D is possibly TRBD1 (5 bases). The length of the CDR3 is 14 residues. The germline V gene has CDR1 SGHTA and CDR2 FQGNSA. V dropped 1 base and J dropped 4 bases, with 8 bases sitting between them. DNA of the CDR3: TGTGCCAGCAGCTTAGGGGGCACTTACAATGAGCAGTTCTTC. Translating it yields CASSLGGTYNEQFF.

This chain connects TRBV6-1 to TRBJ2-3, with a tentative D call TRBD2 (7 bases). CDR3 length: 16 residues. From germline, CDR1 is MNHNS and CDR2 SASEGT. Trimming took off 3 bases at V and 8 bases at J, with 21 bases between the two ends. The CDR3 sequence: CASSEDSGVILGTQYF. Written as DNA, the CDR3 is TGTGCCAGCAGTGAGGACAGCGGGGTTATTCTAGGTACGCAGTATTTT.

V and J are TRBV27 and TRBJ2-4; no reliable D call. Germline-derived CDR1 and CDR2 are MNHEY and SMNVEV (reference sequence). The germline V and J ends were trimmed by 7 bases and 0 bases, with 7 bases remaining between them. The CDR3 has 13 amino acids. The CDR3 loop reads CASTSLAKNIQYF. The CDR3 DNA reads as TGTGCCAGCACCTCCCTAGCCAAAAACATTCAGTACTTC.

The DNA of the CDR3 is TGTGCCAGCAGTGACTTTAGGGGGGCGAGCTCCTACAATGAGCAGTTCTTC. Translated, it gives CASSDFRGASSYNEQFF. The chain uses TRBV25-1 and TRBJ2-1, with D perhaps being TRBD1 or TRBD2 (6 bases each). V was pared by 3 bases and J by 0 bases, with 15 bases between. Germline CDR1 and CDR2: MGHDK and SYGVNS. The CDR3 totals 17 residues.

CDR3 bases: TGTGCCAGCAGCGACCCCGAGAGAGGAACCGGGGAGCTGTTTTTT. Its translation: CASSDPERGTGELFF. The chain employs TRBV5-6 and TRBJ2-2, with no clear D. V was cut by 4 bases and J by 5 bases, with 15 bases left in between. The germline V gene has CDR1 SGHDT and CDR2 YYEEEE. The CDR3 extends over 15 amino acids.

This clone appeared a single time. This chain joins TRBV19 and TRBJ2-4; 7 bases are shared with TRBD1. V was pared by 4 bases and J by 1 base, with 1 base of the junction left unmatched. Germline V gene sequence: CDR1 LNHDA, CDR2 SQIVND (reference sequence). The CDR3 extends over 14 amino acids. The CDR3 region has the DNA TGTGCCAGTAGTACCAGGGGGGCCAAAAACATTCAGTACTTC. It codes for CASSTRGAKNIQYF.

This sequence joins TRBV7-3 and TRBJ2-7; 7 nucleotides align to TRBD2. CDR1 and CDR2 from the germline V gene are SGHTA and FQGTGA. This CDR3 has 15 amino acids. J gave up 3 bases and V 5 bases, and 10 bases lay outside the gene matches. CDR3 in DNA: TGTGCCAGCAGCACCGGGGTGGGGGAGGGCTACGAGCAGTACTTC. It specifies CASSTGVGEGYEQYF.

The chain is built from TRBV28 and TRBJ2-1, with 9 positions matching TRBD2. The CDR3 is 16 residues long. Per germline, CDR1 MDHEN and CDR2 SYDVKM. V shed 8 bases and J 5 bases; nucleotides not matched to a gene: 13. The CDR3 spells CASGAAGGDLNNEQFF. In nucleotides, the CDR3 is TGTGCCAGCGGGGCGGCGGGGGGGGACCTGAACAATGAGCAGTTCTTC.

This chain uses TRBV27 with TRBJ2-7, with D unclear. Germline-derived CDR1 and CDR2 are MNHEY and SMNVEV (reference sequence). With 4 bases removed from V and 4 bases from J, the gap between germline ends came to 11 bases. The CDR3 length is 13 residues. CDR3: CASSSEDRYEQYF. The CDR3 region has the DNA TGTGCCAGCAGTTCAGAGGACCGTTACGAGCAGTACTTC.

This chain links TRBV4-2 with TRBJ2-7; D possibly uses TRBD1 or TRBD2 (5 bases each). Trimming pared 0 bases from V and 4 bases from J, leaving 16 bases between. The CDR3 is 16 residues long. Germline V gene data show CDR1 as LGHNA and CDR2 as YNFKEQ. The chain's CDR3 is CASSQDRGGLMYEQYF. CDR3 bases: TGTGCCAGCAGCCAAGATAGGGGCGGGTTGATGTACGAGCAGTACTTC.

Here the CDR3 DNA reads TGTGCCAGCAGGTCGCACAGGGGGGAATCTGGAAACACCATATATTTT. Its protein is CASRSHRGESGNTIYF. V and J are TRBV11-2 and TRBJ1-3; 8 bases are shared with TRBD1. Unmatched junction bases numbered 8, after V lost 6 bases and J lost 1 base. The CDR3 is 16 amino acids. The germline gives CDR1 SGHAT, CDR2 FQNNGV.

This rearrangement joins TRBV27 to TRBJ2-1; D is perhaps TRBD1 (6 bases). V was cut by 5 bases and J by 2 bases, with 10 bases left in between. Per germline, CDR1 MNHEY and CDR2 SMNVEV (reference sequence). CDR3 length equals 14 residues. CDR3 in DNA: TGTGCCAGCAGTAACACAGGGCCCTACAATGAGCAGTTCTTC. Protein sequence: CASSNTGPYNEQFF.

This rearrangement joins TRBV5-4 to TRBJ1-2; tentative D call: TRBD1 (6 bases). The CDR3 covers 14 residues. In germline, CDR1 is SGHNT, CDR2 YYREEE (reference sequence). V lost 2 bases and J 2 bases, leaving 10 bases between the germline ends. CDR3 DNA sequence: TGTGCCAGCAGCTTTGGACAGAACAACTATGGCTACACCTTC. This encodes CASSFGQNNYGYTF.

The J gene is TRBJ2-3, the V gene TRBV2; the match to TRBD2 covers 14 bases. CDR3 length: 19 amino acids. Germline trimming cut 5 bases from V and 0 bases from J; bases unmatched to any gene: 10. Germline V gene sequence: CDR1 SNHLY, CDR2 FYNNEI. The CDR3 nucleotides are TGTGCCAGCAGTAGCGCCGGGACTAGCGGGGGCCCTAGCACAGATACGCAGTATTTT. It is translated as CASSSAGTSGGPSTDTQYF.

This chain uses TRBV30 with TRBJ1-2; D perhaps matches TRBD1 (6 bases). Trimming shortened V by 2 bases and J by 4 bases, and 17 bases separated the two germline ends. Germline CDR1 reads GTSNPN; CDR2 reads SVGIG (reference sequence). This CDR3 region has 15 residues. CDR3 nucleotide sequence: TGTGCCTGGAGTACTGGACAGCCAGGGGCCTATGGCTACACCTTC. This gives the protein CAWSTGQPGAYGYTF.

The V call is TRBV7-3, the J call TRBJ1-2; D uncertain. Trimming took 1 base from V and 3 from J, leaving 9 bases between them. CDR3 length equals 14 residues. Germline CDR1 SGHTA, CDR2 FQGTGA. CDR3 region: CASSLKSPYYGYTF. The DNA of the CDR3 is TGTGCCAGCAGCTTAAAGTCCCCCTACTATGGCTACACCTTC.